What follows is one TCR beta chain and its context. The data were obtained in a study of blood T cell repertoires in COVID-19. Study-wide context: In each case, the material was cDNA or gDNA derived from T cells, B-cell-depleted T cells, or PBMCs.

Authors' data handling: Amplification from reference gene primers served as the basis for estimated nucleated cell counts. Profiling relied on immunoSEQ multiplex PCR, and the TCRdb table lists in-frame clones only, not all of them. That table furnishes V, J and clone size, whereas the DNA furnished D and trimming. The sample lists under 450,000 clones, about nine tenths occurring once. This CDR3 comprises 15 residues. V lost 2 bases, J lost 8 bases, and 18 bases lay in between. Germline V gene data show CDR1 as MNHEY and CDR2 as SMNVEV (reference sequence). The chain links TRBV27 to TRBJ1-2; a weak D match, TRBD1 (6 bases). Sequencing was carried out using peripheral blood. This sequence originates from a woman aged 45 to 65 with COVID-19, enrolled during active disease. CDR3 bases: TGTGCCAGCAGTTTACGGGCCAGGGGAGTCTTCGGCTACACCTTC. Protein product: CASSLRARGVFGYTF.